This TCR beta chain came from a study of blood T cell repertoires in COVID-19 (dated by TCRdb to 2018 to 2020). Notes on the research overall: The collaborator samples originated in the United States, Italy and Spain and spanned the acute and convalescent phases of COVID-19. The material from the prospective study consisted of cDNA or gDNA derived from T cells, B-cell-depleted T cells, or PBMCs. Subjects who had been exposed to COVID-19, were actively infected with it, or had recovered from it provided the deeply sampled blood TCRbeta repertoires that made up the dataset. The repertoires were made available in a free public database intended to serve as a resource for research on the immune response to SARS-CoV-2. Samples came from the ongoing ImmuneRACE study (first 160 participants) plus 1,254 subjects from 6 global collaborators. A de-identified subject ID, COVID-19 status, age in years and sex were almost always included in the sample metadata. HLA class I and class II types, where available, came from metadata supplied by the sample provider rather than from assay-based typing. Paper-wide results and their limitations: How much clinical and demographic metadata was included differed by source and by participant, and the metadata was provided uncurated.

Each collaborating institution followed its own protocols to collect whole blood in K2EDTA tubes. For TCRbeta analysis, collaborator samples were shipped as frozen whole blood, as isolated PBMCs, or as DNA extracted from either sample type. The immunoSEQ Assay, a bias-controlled multiplex PCR, was used to amplify TCRbeta CDR3 regions from genomic DNA. The authors' pipeline ran thus. The number of nucleated cells in each sample was estimated by amplification of reference gene primers within the assay. Sequence reads were collapsed and filtered to measure the absolute abundance of every unique TCRbeta CDR3 rearrangement. For each sample, productive Simpson clonality was calculated by taking the square root of Simpson's diversity index across productive rearrangements. TCRdb carries this immuneACCESS record with in-frame sequences only. Its versions omit some clonotypes, under half of them owing to an unresolved V gene in the studies checked, with the rest unexplained. D and trimming were read from the DNA, whereas the V and J calls and clone size are those reported in that table. This sample lists under 150,000 clones; 81% were detected once. In total, the top ten clones hold under 2% of the sample.

Points on this clone: This clone's antigen is unknown. Per-nucleotide qualities are absent, and no much larger clonotype sits a single base away.

The CDR3 contains 14 residues, cysteine and phenylalanine counted. The only DNA kept is the CDR3, 42 bases in frame from the first base. The junction shows trimming of 2 bases on V and 5 bases on J, and the gene matches do not reach 3 bases of it. CDR1 and CDR2, looked up from the germline V gene, are SGHDT and YYEEEE. The receptor was isolated from a man between 50 and 59 years old with acute or convalescent COVID-19. The sequenced sample consisted of peripheral blood. The V gene is TRBV5-6 and the J gene is TRBJ2-3, and TRBD1 aligns with 9 junction nucleotides. Read as DNA, the sequence is TGTGCCAGCAGCTTACAGGGGGCAGGAGATACGCAGTATTTT. It translates to CASSLQGAGDTQYF. Beyond the CDR3, the reference TRBV5-6 and TRBJ2-3 genes provide the residues; the full variable domain reads: DAGVTQSPTHLIKTRGQQVTLRCSPKSGHDTVSWYQQALGQGPQFIFQYYEEEERQRGNFPDRFSGHQFPNYSSELNVNALLLGDSALYLCASSLQGAGDTQYFGPGTRLTVL.